Listed below are T cell receptor beta chains from one sample, sequenced in a study of cytomegalovirus exposure and HLA in healthy donors. Profiling relied on immunoSEQ multiplex PCR, and the TCRdb table lists in-frame clones only, not all of them. The sample has 110,000 to 150,000 clones, 94% seen once. Sample: PBMCs. The source of these receptors is a man between 18 and 29 years old in good health and CMV-seropositive. Each CDR3 is given with its conserved first and last residue. The D gene is left open where the match is weak. A clone size is listed for some rows: how often the clone was seen (once, few, many), or a class if it is expanded.

v_call	d_call	clone_size	j_call	cdr3_nt	cdr3_aa
TRBV5-1	NA	NA	TRBJ1-4	TGCGCCAGCAGCTTGGAAGCAGGGAAGGATGAAAAACTGTTTTTT	CASSLEAGKDEKLFF
TRBV19	NA	NA	TRBJ2-1	TGTGCCAGTAGTATCAAAAATGAGCAGTTCTTC	CASSIKNEQFF
TRBV5-1	TRBD2	NA	TRBJ2-1	TGCGCCAGCAGCCCGGACTGGGGGGGGCAGTTCTTC	CASSPDWGGQFF
TRBV27	NA	once	TRBJ2-1	TGTGCCAGCAGTTTATCGAACACCAATGAGCAGTTCTTC	CASSLSNTNEQFF
TRBV10-3	TRBD1	NA	TRBJ2-1	TGTGCCATCAGTGGTTCTGGGACAGGGTACTATGAGCAGTTCTTC	CAISGSGTGYYEQFF
TRBV7-9	NA	NA	TRBJ1-1	TGTGCCAGCAGCTTGACGGGAGGCACTGAAGCTTTCTTT	CASSLTGGTEAFF
TRBV27	NA	once	TRBJ2-7	TGTGCCAGCAGTTTAACGTCAGGGTTCGGCTCCTACGAGCAGTACTTC	CASSLTSGFGSYEQYF
TRBV19	NA	NA	TRBJ1-2	TGTGCCAGTAGTGCCCACACAGTGAACTATGGCTACACCTTC	CASSAHTVNYGYTF
TRBV28	NA	once	TRBJ2-7	TGTGCCAGCAGTTCAGGCGAGCAGTACTTC	CASSSGEQYF
TRBV13	NA	NA	TRBJ1-2	TGTGCCAGCAGCCTGGGAGGCTATGGCTACACCTTC	CASSLGGYGYTF
TRBV9	TRBD2	NA	TRBJ2-1	TGTGCCAGCAGCGTAGTCTTCGATGGGGCTAGCGGGAGTAATGAGCAGTTCTTC	CASSVVFDGASGSNEQFF
TRBV4-1	NA	NA	TRBJ1-1	TGCGCCAGCAGCCCCCGACAGTTTATGAACACTGAAGCTTTCTTT	CASSPRQFMNTEAFF
TRBV2	TRBD2	NA	TRBJ2-3	TGTGCCAGCAGTCCCGGGGTAGCGGGGGGCACAGATACGCAGTATTTT	CASSPGVAGGTDTQYF
TRBV11-2	TRBD2	NA	TRBJ2-7	TGTGCCAGCAGCTCCAACCTAGCGGGAGTATGGGGGGAGCAGTACTTC	CASSSNLAGVWGEQYF
TRBV27	TRBD2	NA	TRBJ2-3	TGTGTCAGCACCCAAAAAGGAATAGCGGGGCGCACAGATACGCAGTATTTT	CVSTQKGIAGRTDTQYF
TRBV28	TRBD1	NA	TRBJ2-3	TGTGCCACCCGTCGGGACAGGGAAACAGATACGCAGTATTTT	CATRRDRETDTQYF
TRBV30	NA	NA	TRBJ2-7	TGTGCCTGGAATGAGGGCTACGAGCAGTACTTC	CAWNEGYEQYF